This T cell receptor (beta chain) was retrieved from a study of technical replicates of blood from a handful of donors. CDR3 size: 14 residues. V was pared by 4 bases and J by 4 bases, with 11 bases between. Germline V gene data show CDR1 as SGHTA and CDR2 as FQGTGA. Only in-frame clones appear in the TCRdb table, and some are missing; sequencing was by immunoSEQ multiplex PCR. The sample comprises tens of thousands of clones, more than 85% of which are singletons, and about 0.38% rests with the top ten. V and J are TRBV7-3 and TRBJ2-1; possibly TRBD2 for D (5 bases). Sequencing was done on a sample of T cells isolated from PBMCs. This clonotype was obtained from a human donor in good health. Some clones in this sample may be carry-over from other donors' samples. The CDR3, as DNA: TGTGCCAGCAGCTCAAGAGGGTCTTACAATGAGCAGTTCTTC. Translating it yields CASSSRGSYNEQFF.